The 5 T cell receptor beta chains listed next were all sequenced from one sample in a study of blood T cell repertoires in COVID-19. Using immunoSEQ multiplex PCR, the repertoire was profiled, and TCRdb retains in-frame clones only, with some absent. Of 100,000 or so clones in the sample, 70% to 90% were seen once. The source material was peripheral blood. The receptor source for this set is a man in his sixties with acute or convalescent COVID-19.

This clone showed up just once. CDR3 loop: CASSSLTSGFVNEQFF. DNA of the CDR3: TGTGCCAGCAGTTCTCTGACTAGCGGGTTCGTAAATGAGCAGTTCTTC. The V and J genes are TRBV27 and TRBJ2-1, with TRBD2 identical over 10 bases. The CDR3 sequence is 16 residues long. Trimming removed 4 bases from V and 7 bases from J; junction bases left unmatched: 10. Germline V gene lookup returns CDR1 MNHEY and CDR2 SMNVEV (reference sequence).

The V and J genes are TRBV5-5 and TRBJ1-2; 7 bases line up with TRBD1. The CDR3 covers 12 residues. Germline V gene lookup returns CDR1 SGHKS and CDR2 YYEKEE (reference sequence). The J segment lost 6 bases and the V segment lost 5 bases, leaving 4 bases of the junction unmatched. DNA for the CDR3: TGTGCCAGCAGTTGGGACAGCCATGGCTACACCTTC. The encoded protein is CASSWDSHGYTF.

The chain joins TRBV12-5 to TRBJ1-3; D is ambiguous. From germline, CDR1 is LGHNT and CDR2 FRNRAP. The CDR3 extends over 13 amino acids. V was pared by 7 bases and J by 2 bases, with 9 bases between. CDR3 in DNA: TGTGCTAGTGTCGTAGAGACTGGAAACACCATATATTTT. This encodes CASVVETGNTIYF.

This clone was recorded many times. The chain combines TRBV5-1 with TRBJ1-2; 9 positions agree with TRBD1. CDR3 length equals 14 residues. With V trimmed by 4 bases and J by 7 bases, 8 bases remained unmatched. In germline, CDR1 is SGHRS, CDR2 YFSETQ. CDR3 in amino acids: CASSRDRGESGYTF. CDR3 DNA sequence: TGCGCCAGCAGCCGCGACAGGGGGGAAAGTGGCTACACCTTC.

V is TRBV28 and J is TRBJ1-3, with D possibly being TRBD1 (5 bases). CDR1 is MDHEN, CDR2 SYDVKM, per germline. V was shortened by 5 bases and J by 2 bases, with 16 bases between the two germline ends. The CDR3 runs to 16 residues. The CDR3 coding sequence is TGTGCCAGCAGTCAAGAGACAGTTCTCGCTGGAAACACCATATATTTT. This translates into CASSQETVLAGNTIYF.